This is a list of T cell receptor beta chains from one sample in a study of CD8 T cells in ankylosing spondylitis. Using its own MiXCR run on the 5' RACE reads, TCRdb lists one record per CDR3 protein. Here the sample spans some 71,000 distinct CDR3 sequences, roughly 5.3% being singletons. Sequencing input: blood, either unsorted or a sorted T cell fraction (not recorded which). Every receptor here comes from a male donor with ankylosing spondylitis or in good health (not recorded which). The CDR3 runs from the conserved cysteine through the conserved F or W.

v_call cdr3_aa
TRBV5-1 CATTVGTGGIYGYTF
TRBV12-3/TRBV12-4 CTCSSLRGTSGLYNEQFF
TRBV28 CASSSPGLIETQYF
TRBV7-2 CASSNGQGMTDTQYF
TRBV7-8 CASSLTEVGFYEQYF
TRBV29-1 CSVEAPRDTQYF
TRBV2 CTRSHPGQRRAGANVLTF
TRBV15 CATSRFSGQRDTVQETQYF
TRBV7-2 CASSLGAKNIQYF
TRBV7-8 CASSLDRTGTSEKLFF
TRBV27 CASSLGTQYEQYF
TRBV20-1 CSATLGGLADEQFF
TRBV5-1 CASSLGDSSGNTIYF
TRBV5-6 CASSLGTGRDEQYF
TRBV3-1 CASSQEGGQGNTEAFF
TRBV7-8 CASSLALDNEQFF
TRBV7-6 CASSSAMNEKLFF
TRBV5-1 CASSFSGVSEAFF
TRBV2 CASSRPKDEQFF
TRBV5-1 CASSLEVAGDQETQYF
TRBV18 CASVKEDTQYF
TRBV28 CASSPGPFYNEQFF
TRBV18 CASSPTGTNSYNEQFF
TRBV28 CASRGGGTYEQYF
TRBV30 CAWSVSDSRYEQYF
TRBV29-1 CSVEDWTDNEQFF
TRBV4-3 CASSQAGPRFNEQFF
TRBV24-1 CATSDWGLAGERNEQFF
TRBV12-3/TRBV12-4 CASRKGGDTGELFF
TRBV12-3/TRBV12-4 CASSLYEKLFF
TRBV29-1 CSVDRAGGTEAFF
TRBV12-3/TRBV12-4 CASCLSLAGGRHRTDTQYF
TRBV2 CASSEAAGGSEKLFF
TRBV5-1 CASSLAGQQETQYF
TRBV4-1 CASSQGLRRGVDTQYF
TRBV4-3 CASSHPDRGEAFF
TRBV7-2 CARLYEQYF
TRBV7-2 CASSRTDRVNNEQFF
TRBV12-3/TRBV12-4 CAGNLGGNTGELFF
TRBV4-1 CASSGGQAWGKLFF
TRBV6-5 CASSYSILGGAQGYTF
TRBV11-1 CASRDRDSTPSGYTF
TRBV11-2 CASSSSDRRTEAFF
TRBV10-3 CAISEGDRGQPQHF
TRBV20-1 CSASTGTSIGELFF